This T cell receptor (beta chain) was profiled in a study of response to subunit inactivated influenza vaccine. Study outcomes and limitations: New T cells are recruited in small numbers by each seasonal influenza vaccination, according to the authors' suggestion.

The germline V gene encodes CDR1 SGHAT and CDR2 FQNNGV. The CDR3 covers 16 residues. V lost 0 bases, J lost 0 bases, and 12 bases lay in between. TCRdb processed the RT-PCR reads anew with MiXCR; each CDR3 protein has one entry. The top ten clones hold under 15% of a sample with fewer than 600,000 distinct CDR3 sequences, roughly 7.9% of them seen once. The table lists this clonotype with a few counts. The antigen is unknown. The receptor's source is a man between 45 and 75 years old who received an inactivated influenza vaccine. The chain combines TRBV11-2 with TRBJ2-7; the D gene could be TRBD1 or TRBD2 (5 bases each). The material was PBMCs from blood, obtained around 25 months after vaccination. The CDR3 protein is CASSLDPYGGSYEQYF. CDR3 DNA: TGTGCCAGCAGCTTAGACCCGTATGGGGGCTCCTACGAGCAGTACTTC.